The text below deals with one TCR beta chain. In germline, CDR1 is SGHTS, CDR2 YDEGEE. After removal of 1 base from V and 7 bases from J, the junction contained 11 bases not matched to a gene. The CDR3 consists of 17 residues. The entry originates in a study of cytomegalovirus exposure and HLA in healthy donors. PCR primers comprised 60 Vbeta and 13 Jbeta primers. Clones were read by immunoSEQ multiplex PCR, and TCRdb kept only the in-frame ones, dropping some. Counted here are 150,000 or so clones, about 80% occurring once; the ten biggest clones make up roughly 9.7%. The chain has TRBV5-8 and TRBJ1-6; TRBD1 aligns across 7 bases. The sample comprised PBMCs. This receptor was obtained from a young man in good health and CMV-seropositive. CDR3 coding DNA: TGTGCCAGCAGCTTGTTGGTCCGCGACAGGGACAATTCACCCCTCCACTTT. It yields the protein CASSLLVRDRDNSPLHF.